Detailed here is one T cell receptor (beta chain). Its antigen is still unknown. These data are taken from a study of CD4 T cells in relation to SARS-CoV-2 and coronaviruses. Looking at the study overall: After less than 11 days of antigen culture, PBMC TCR beta CDR3s were sequenced.

The CDR3 totals 14 residues. J was trimmed by 2 bases and V by 4 bases; bases with no gene match: 4. Germline values: CDR1 MNHEY, CDR2 SVGAGI. The unexposed donors gave CD4+ T cells in about 2011-2018, prior to COVID-19. Isolation of CD4+ T cells took place after about 10 days in culture. Testing used SARS-CoV-2 S/N and four cold-coronavirus spikes on unexposed-donor CD4+ T cells, cells permitting. Sequenced by immunoSEQ multiplex PCR; TCRdb stores in-frame clones only, minus some. The sample consists of fewer than 25,000 clones, around 76% of them appearing once. The sample consisted of CD4+ T cells from PBMCs, cultured in vitro. The chain carries TRBV6-5 and TRBJ2-7; 8 positions agree with TRBD1. This TCR was sampled from a human donor in good health. As DNA, the CDR3 is TGTGCCAGCAGTTCCGGGACAGGCACCTACGAGCAGTACTTC. Translation gives CASSSGTGTYEQYF.